This is a list of T cell receptor beta chains from one sample in a study of blood T cell repertoires in COVID-19. The repertoire was sequenced with immunoSEQ multiplex PCR; TCRdb's copy has only in-frame clones and lacks some. The table has around 160,000 clones, 65% to 85% seen once. The source material was PBMCs or T cells enriched from blood (not recorded which). These receptors were collected from a woman in her fifties or sixties who had been exposed to COVID-19. The conserved cysteine and the conserved F or W are not part of the CDR3 here. D genes are given only for firm matches. The listing skips clone size in some rows; elsewhere it reads once, few, many or a size class.

CDR3: ASSLRTGLYEQY
V: TRBV7-3
J: TRBJ2-7
D: TRBD1
size: .

CDR3: ASSQPGQRNSPLH
V: TRBV4-2
J: TRBJ1-6
D: .
size: .

CDR3: ASSHLVSFGNTIY
V: TRBV25-1
J: TRBJ1-3
D: .
size: .

CDR3: ASSQWTSGGAAETQY
V: TRBV4-2
J: TRBJ2-5
D: TRBD2
size: .

CDR3: ATGRGGSSYEQY
V: TRBV5-1
J: TRBJ2-7
D: .
size: .

CDR3: ASSFYQGAQEKLF
V: TRBV5-1
J: TRBJ1-4
D: TRBD1
size: few

CDR3: ATTGGVYQETQY
V: TRBV2
J: TRBJ2-5
D: TRBD2
size: .

CDR3: ATSRGAGLKSYEQY
V: TRBV15
J: TRBJ2-7
D: .
size: .

CDR3: ASRGPGSPLH
V: TRBV13
J: TRBJ1-6
D: .
size: .

CDR3: ASSQGLLRDEQF
V: TRBV3-1/TRBV3-2
J: TRBJ2-1
D: .
size: many

CDR3: ASSPGTGPMNTEAF
V: TRBV18
J: TRBJ1-1
D: TRBD1
size: .

CDR3: ASSPGSQGLRGYT
V: TRBV5-1
J: TRBJ1-2
D: .
size: few

CDR3: ASSLGPSGGAYEQY
V: TRBV5-1
J: TRBJ2-7
D: TRBD2
size: .

CDR3: SVRGEGLDTEAF
V: TRBV29-1
J: TRBJ1-1
D: .
size: once

CDR3: ASSATGLAYEQY
V: TRBV9
J: TRBJ2-7
D: TRBD2
size: .

CDR3: ATSSRDRGPSGANVLT
V: TRBV15
J: TRBJ2-6
D: TRBD1
size: .

CDR3: ASSLGQRNEQF
V: TRBV11-3
J: TRBJ2-1
D: .
size: .

CDR3: ASSLNSDSPLH
V: TRBV18
J: TRBJ1-6
D: .
size: .

CDR3: ASSVGRETQY
V: TRBV9
J: TRBJ2-5
D: .
size: .

CDR3: ASIPGNEQF
V: TRBV6-5
J: TRBJ2-1
D: .
size: .

CDR3: ASSVGQLNEKLF
V: TRBV9
J: TRBJ1-4
D: .
size: .

CDR3: ASSLPAGAGEQY
V: TRBV7-2
J: TRBJ2-7
D: TRBD2
size: few

CDR3: ASSQFFIGAPGGYTEAF
V: TRBV19
J: TRBJ1-1
D: .
size: few

CDR3: ASSFGGLAGGTDTQY
V: TRBV7-2
J: TRBJ2-3
D: TRBD2
size: .

CDR3: ASSGTVFSGNTIY
V: TRBV2
J: TRBJ1-3
D: .
size: .

CDR3: ASSRTSGRQY
V: TRBV6-5
J: TRBJ2-7
D: TRBD2
size: .

CDR3: ASNLGLAGEQY
V: TRBV3-1/TRBV3-2
J: TRBJ2-7
D: TRBD2
size: .

CDR3: ASSSTGAWEQF
V: TRBV7-2
J: TRBJ2-1
D: TRBD1
size: .

CDR3: ASSATLMGLDRANQPQH
V: TRBV6-1
J: TRBJ1-5
D: TRBD1
size: .

CDR3: ASSPGYRVGEAF
V: TRBV5-1
J: TRBJ1-1
D: .
size: .

CDR3: ASSDDSGGSYGYT
V: TRBV6-4
J: TRBJ1-2
D: TRBD1
size: .

CDR3: ASSYAGTGSEQY
V: TRBV6-5
J: TRBJ2-7
D: TRBD1
size: .

CDR3: ASSYSRTGLQPQH
V: TRBV6-2/TRBV6-3
J: TRBJ1-5
D: TRBD1
size: many

CDR3: SVDLAGVGDTQY
V: TRBV29-1
J: TRBJ2-3
D: TRBD2
size: .

CDR3: ASSQDGTGRGEAF
V: TRBV4-3
J: TRBJ1-1
D: .
size: .

CDR3: ASSDPNNEQF
V: TRBV10-1
J: TRBJ2-1
D: .
size: .

CDR3: ASSQQDTQY
V: TRBV4-3
J: TRBJ2-3
D: .
size: once

CDR3: ASSQFKASGNEQY
V: TRBV3-1/TRBV3-2
J: TRBJ2-7
D: TRBD2
size: .

CDR3: SVANPTESGELF
V: TRBV29-1
J: TRBJ2-2
D: .
size: .

CDR3: ASGGGGGTQY
V: TRBV19
J: TRBJ2-7
D: TRBD2
size: .

CDR3: ASSFVEAPRNEQF
V: TRBV5-1
J: TRBJ2-1
D: .
size: .

CDR3: ASSSPSSSVDYEQY
V: TRBV5-4
J: TRBJ2-7
D: .
size: .

CDR3: SAWDTNQPQH
V: TRBV29-1
J: TRBJ1-5
D: .
size: .

CDR3: ASSPPATGGIGKLF
V: TRBV7-9
J: TRBJ1-4
D: TRBD1
size: .

CDR3: ASSPRIPGENTEAF
V: TRBV4-1
J: TRBJ1-1
D: .
size: .

CDR3: ASSAGQGAREQY
V: TRBV9
J: TRBJ2-7
D: TRBD1
size: .

CDR3: ASSQGQVSEAF
V: TRBV4-3
J: TRBJ1-1
D: .
size: .

CDR3: ASSFYSLNEKLF
V: TRBV5-4
J: TRBJ1-4
D: .
size: .

CDR3: ASSEDHTGQVTDTQY
V: TRBV5-1
J: TRBJ2-3
D: TRBD1
size: .

CDR3: ASTGGSPYNEQF
V: TRBV27
J: TRBJ2-1
D: TRBD2
size: .

CDR3: ASSQDRDGSPLH
V: TRBV19
J: TRBJ1-6
D: TRBD1
size: .